The present T cell receptor beta chain was sequenced within a study of regulatory T cells in long-lasting Graves disease. Time point here: newly diagnosed GD, antithyroid drugs for less than 3 months. Extracted PBMC RNA gave rise to the TCR library. This clonotype has only a few counts. Its antigen is unknown. V was clipped by 0 bases and J by 0 bases, with 4 bases between them. CDR3 size: 15 residues. CDR1 is SGHRS and CDR2 is YFSETQ in the germline V gene. With iRepertoire HTBI primers and Arm-PCR of CDR3 regions, TCR beta libraries were built. MiXCR, applied by TCRdb to the multiplex PCR reads, yields one record per CDR3 protein. In the table there are about 620,000 distinct CDR3 sequences, around 17% of which are singletons. Study observations and caveats: TRBV28, TRBJ1-2 and TRBJ2-5 emerged as the favored segments in persistent disease. Results may be inaccurate due to the small sample size.

These data were likewise used in another study, on T cells in Graves' hyperthyroidism and ophthalmopathy. That study reports: Lactation, pregnancy, other autoimmune disease or uncontrolled infection led to exclusion of patients. Blood shared most expanded thyroid clonotypes above 0.001.

The chain employs TRBV5-1 and TRBJ1-6; D is uncertain. The sequences come from peripheral blood mononuclear cells (PBMCs), collected at new diagnosis, from a patient treated with antithyroid drugs. The sequence derives from a woman aged 30 to 39 with Graves disease. CDR3 bases: TGCGCCAGCAGCTTGGCAGACTCCTATAATTCACCCCTCCACTTT. Its translation is CASSLADSYNSPLHF. The variable domain in full, completed from reference TRBV5-1 and TRBJ1-6, reads KAGVTQTPRYLIKTRGQQVTLSCSPISGHRSVSWYQQTPGQGLQFLFEYFSETQRNKGNFPGRFSGRQFSNSRSEMNVSTLELGDSALYLCASSLADSYNSPLHFGNGTRLTVT.